This passage covers 28 T cell receptor beta chains from one sample sequenced in a study of cytomegalovirus exposure and HLA in healthy donors. The primer mix had 60 Vbeta and 13 Jbeta primers. The data were produced by immunoSEQ multiplex PCR, yet TCRdb's version contains in-frame clones alone and is incomplete. The sample holds around 200,000 clones, roughly three quarters seen once. The sequenced sample consisted of PBMCs. All receptors come from a man in his forties or fifties in good health and CMV-seronegative.

This rearrangement joins TRBV30 to TRBJ2-2; tentatively, D is TRBD2 (6 bases). Trimming cost V 3 bases and J 5 bases, with 7 bases left between them. Germline CDR1 reads GTSNPN; CDR2 reads SVGIG (reference sequence). The CDR3 has 12 amino acids. The CDR3 is CAWRAGTGELFF. Written as DNA, the CDR3 is TGTGCCTGGAGGGCGGGGACCGGGGAGCTGTTTTTT. The entire variable domain, with the rest obtained from reference TRBV30 and TRBJ2-2, is as follows: SQTIHQWPATLVQPVGSPLSLECTVEGTSNPNLYWYRQAAGRGLQLLFYSVGIGQISSEVPQNLSASRPQDRQFILSSKKLLLSDSGFYLCAWRAGTGELFFGEGSRLTVL.

This clone was found a few times. The chain uses TRBV30 and TRBJ2-5, with 7 positions matching TRBD1. The V gene end was trimmed by 0 bases and the J gene end by 5 bases; junction bases not matched to a gene: 6. This CDR3 spans 14 amino acids. The germline V gene encodes CDR1 GTSNPN and CDR2 SVGIG (reference sequence). DNA of the CDR3: TGTGCCTGGAGTGTGCTAGGGGGCGGGGAGACCCAGTACTTC. Its protein is CAWSVLGGGETQYF.

The CDR3 loop reads CASSLPRAASGNGELFF. CDR3 coding DNA: TGTGCCAGCAGCTTACCCCGGGCGGCTAGCGGCAACGGGGAGCTGTTTTTT. The rearrangement uses TRBV11-2 and TRBJ2-2, with 7 positions matching TRBD2. In germline, CDR1 is SGHAT, CDR2 FQNNGV. V gave up 2 bases and J gave up 7 bases; unmatched junction bases: 13. This CDR3 region has 17 residues.

The rearrangement uses TRBV10-2 and TRBJ2-7; D is possibly TRBD1 (5 bases). Trimming pared 8 bases from V and 2 bases from J, leaving 16 bases between. CDR1 and CDR2 (germline): WSHSY, SAAADI. This CDR3 comprises 14 residues. CDR3 sequence (DNA): TGCGCCAGCTGGGATAGGGGCGGTCCCTACGAGCAGTACTTC. This gives the protein CASWDRGGPYEQYF.

The rearrangement links TRBV5-4 to TRBJ2-7; TRBD2 aligns across 11 bases. This CDR3 has 14 amino acids. V shed 7 bases and J 3 bases; nucleotides not matched to a gene: 6. Germline V CDR1 and CDR2: SGHNT, YYREEE (reference sequence). The CDR3 DNA reads TGTGCCAGCCAACTAGCGGGAGACCGCTACGAGCAGTACTTC. Residues: CASQLAGDRYEQYF.

This chain links TRBV27 with TRBJ2-7; a possible D gene is TRBD1 (5 bases). The CDR3 totals 14 residues. Trimming left V 2 bases short and J 3 bases short, with 11 bases between. In germline, CDR1 is MNHEY, CDR2 SMNVEV (reference sequence). The CDR3 DNA reads as TGTGCCAGCAGTTTAAGGACACAAGACTACGAGCAGTACTTC. Protein: CASSLRTQDYEQYF.

This rearrangement joins TRBV4-1 to TRBJ1-5; weak D call: TRBD1 (6 bases). The CDR3 length is 16 residues. Germline assignment: CDR1 MGHRA and CDR2 YSYEKL. V lost 4 bases to trimming and J lost 3 bases, with 16 bases between them. The CDR3 region has the DNA TGCGCCAGCAGCCCCTTAGCAGGGGCCGTCAATCAGCCCCAGCATTTT. It specifies CASSPLAGAVNQPQHF.

This CDR3 reads CSVVGGLTGELFF. The CDR3 DNA sequence: TGCAGCGTTGTGGGGGGGCTCACCGGGGAGCTGTTTTTT. The V gene is TRBV29-1, the J gene TRBJ2-2, with D possibly TRBD2 on 7 matching bases. Germline loops: CDR1 SQVTM, CDR2 ANQGSEA. This CDR3 comprises 13 residues. Between the trimmed V and J ends, which lost 4 bases and 4 bases, there was a span of 10 bases.

The DNA for the CDR3 is TGTGCCAGCAGCTTACTGGACAGGAATGGCTACACCTTC. Its translation: CASSLLDRNGYTF. The chain links TRBV6-5 to TRBJ1-2; 7 nucleotides match TRBD1. The CDR3 runs to 13 residues. Germline CDR1 MNHEY, CDR2 SVGAGI. The V and J ends lost 6 bases and 6 bases, in that order; junction bases with no gene match: 7.

V is TRBV5-4 and J is TRBJ1-2; D not certain. V shed 0 bases and J shed 0 bases, with 9 bases lying between them. The germline gives CDR1 SGHNT, CDR2 YYREEE (reference sequence). This CDR3 spans 15 amino acids. This CDR3 reads CASSLAGGPNYGYTF. CDR3 nucleotides: TGTGCCAGCAGCTTGGCGGGCGGGCCTAACTATGGCTACACCTTC.

The chain has TRBV19 and TRBJ2-1; D possibly corresponds to TRBD2 (6 bases). Germline CDR1 is LNHDA and CDR2 is SQIVND (reference sequence). V lost 3 bases, J lost 5 bases, and 11 bases lay in between. This CDR3 comprises 14 residues. The CDR3 DNA follows: TGTGCCAGTAGTATTGCGGGATTCCACAATGAGCAGTTCTTC. Encoded protein: CASSIAGFHNEQFF.

V is TRBV7-9 and J is TRBJ2-1, with TRBD1 identical over 7 bases. J was trimmed by 9 bases and V by 6 bases; bases with no gene match: 5. Germline CDR1 and CDR2: SEHNR and FQNEAQ (reference sequence). CDR3 length equals 12 residues. CDR3 coding DNA: TGTGCCAGCAGGGATAGACAGGGTGAGCAGTTCTTC. This codes for CASRDRQGEQFF.

The V gene is TRBV15, the J gene TRBJ2-3; the D gene is possibly TRBD2 (5 bases). The ends were cut back, 0 bases at V and 4 bases at J, with 14 bases in the middle. The CDR3 runs 16 residues. The V gene's germline CDR1 is LNHNV and CDR2 YYDKDF (reference sequence). CDR3 residues: CATSRDRAEGSDTQYF. CDR3 nucleotide sequence: TGTGCCACCAGCAGAGATCGCGCAGAGGGTTCAGATACGCAGTATTTT. The full variable domain, in which reference TRBV15 and TRBJ2-3 provide the parts outside the CDR3, is DAMVIQNPRYQVTQFGKPVTLSCSQTLNHNVMYWYQQKSSQAPKLLFHYYDKDFNNEADTPDNFQSRRPNTSFCFLDIRSPGLGDTAMYLCATSRDRAEGSDTQYFGPGTRLTVL.

This clone came up a few times. The chain is built from TRBV27 and TRBJ2-7; tentatively, D is TRBD1 (6 bases). This CDR3 region has 13 residues. Trimming stripped 2 bases from V and 2 bases from J, with 7 bases between. From germline, CDR1 is MNHEY and CDR2 SMNVEV (reference sequence). The CDR3 is CASSLTGTYEQYF. CDR3 in DNA: TGTGCCAGCAGTTTAACAGGGACCTACGAGCAGTACTTC.

CDR3 sequence reads: CASSVQGTYEQYF. For the CDR3, the DNA is TGTGCCAGTAGTGTACAGGGGACCTACGAGCAGTACTTC. This sequence joins TRBV19 and TRBJ2-7; 7 nucleotides agree with TRBD1. V was pared by 5 bases and J by 2 bases, with 3 bases of the junction left unmatched. CDR1 and CDR2 (germline): LNHDA, SQIVND (reference sequence). The CDR3 has 13 residues.

The V call is TRBV2, the J call TRBJ1-1; no clear D. The V gene lost 7 bases and the J gene lost 1 base, with 7 bases spanning the gap. The CDR3 has 12 amino acids. Germline-derived CDR1 and CDR2 are SNHLY and FYNNEI. Here the CDR3 DNA reads TGTGCCAGCAACGTCGGGAACACTGAAGCTTTCTTT. Encoded protein: CASNVGNTEAFF.

The chain is built from TRBV12-5 and TRBJ2-3; no clear D gene. Germline lookup yields CDR1 LGHNT and CDR2 FRNRAP. The CDR3 is 15 residues long. The ends were cut back, 4 bases at V and 4 bases at J, with 15 bases in the middle. The CDR3 region has the DNA TGTGCTAGTGGTTCTTTTTCCAGCGTGCCAGATACGCAGTATTTT. Amino acids: CASGSFSSVPDTQYF.

The chain uses TRBV27 and TRBJ1-1; D might be TRBD1 (5 bases). CDR1 is MNHEY and CDR2 is SMNVEV in the germline V gene (reference sequence). The CDR3 loop spans 15 amino acids. V was shortened by 6 bases and J by 5 bases, with 19 bases between the two germline ends. The CDR3 is CASRRTQGGWTEAFF. The CDR3 nucleotides are TGTGCCAGCAGGCGGACGCAGGGAGGGTGGACTGAAGCTTTCTTT.

In nucleotides, the CDR3 is TGTGCCAGCAGTCCCCAGACTAGCGGGAGGGCCTACGAGCAGTACTTC. Translating gives CASSPQTSGRAYEQYF. The chain joins TRBV28 to TRBJ2-7; 14 bases fit TRBD2. J gave up 2 bases and V 5 bases, and 5 bases lay outside the gene matches. Germline loops: CDR1 MDHEN, CDR2 SYDVKM. There are 16 residues in the CDR3.

The chain has TRBV5-1 and TRBJ2-1; TRBD2 agrees at 12 bases. This CDR3 spans 16 amino acids. The V gene end was trimmed by 4 bases and the J gene end by 2 bases; junction bases not matched to a gene: 4. Germline-derived CDR1 and CDR2 are SGHRS and YFSETQ. CDR3 sequence reads: CASSTRLAGAYNEQFF. The DNA for the CDR3 is TGCGCCAGCAGCACACGACTAGCGGGAGCCTACAATGAGCAGTTCTTC.

The V and J genes are TRBV5-1 and TRBJ2-1; D call uncertain. From germline, CDR1 is SGHRS and CDR2 YFSETQ. The CDR3 extends over 12 amino acids. The V gene lost 0 bases and the J gene lost 6 bases, with 4 bases spanning the gap. As DNA, the CDR3 is TGCGCCAGCAGCTTGGACAGCAATGAGCAGTTCTTC. Its protein is CASSLDSNEQFF.

The rearrangement links TRBV29-1 to TRBJ2-1; TRBD2 agrees at 14 bases. The CDR3 extends over 15 amino acids. Losses at the gene ends were 7 bases for V and 12 bases for J; bases not matched to a gene: 14. Looked up from germline, CDR1 is SQVTM and CDR2 is ANQGSEA. The DNA for the CDR3 is TGCAGCGGAGGGGGGGGGACTAGCGGGAGAGAAGGGCAGTTCTTC. The encoded protein is CSGGGGTSGREGQFF.

The chain uses TRBV27 and TRBJ2-3; possible D gene TRBD1, 5 bases. The CDR3 is 16 residues long. V was shortened by 6 bases and J by 3 bases, with 19 bases between the two germline ends. CDR1 is MNHEY and CDR2 is SMNVEV in the germline V gene (reference sequence). Here the CDR3 DNA reads TGTGCCAGCAGCAGGCAGACAGTGGTCCAGACAGATACGCAGTATTTT. Its protein product is CASSRQTVVQTDTQYF.

CDR3 coding DNA: TGTGCCAGCAGCGCTAGAAGAACCAGCTCCTACGAGCAGTACTTC. Its protein is CASSARRTSSYEQYF. The rearrangement links TRBV28 to TRBJ2-7; D uncertain. This CDR3 has 15 amino acids. V was trimmed by 6 bases and J by 0 bases, leaving 15 bases between them. Germline V CDR1 and CDR2: MDHEN, SYDVKM.

The sample holds a few counts of this clone. This chain links TRBV7-9 with TRBJ2-7; perhaps TRBD1 as D (6 bases). Trimming stripped 5 bases from V and 5 bases from J, with 16 bases between. CDR1 and CDR2 from the germline V gene are SEHNR and FQNEAQ (reference sequence). The CDR3 contains 14 residues. Written as DNA, the CDR3 is TGTGCCAGCAGCCGAGCCCAACAGGGAAACGAGCAGTACTTC. Amino acid sequence: CASSRAQQGNEQYF.

This clone was seen a single time. The V gene is TRBV27, the J gene TRBJ2-7; TRBD2 is a possible D gene (6 bases). The CDR3 covers 13 residues. The germline V gene encodes CDR1 MNHEY and CDR2 SMNVEV (reference sequence). V was cut by 8 bases and J by 1 base, with 12 bases left in between. CDR3 DNA: TGTGCCAGCGGAGGGGCTCTTTCCTACGAGCAGTACTTC. Translation: CASGGALSYEQYF.

The genes are TRBV18 and TRBJ2-2; D perhaps matches TRBD2 (5 bases). CDR1 KGHSH and CDR2 LQKENI come from the germline V gene. The CDR3 length is 15 residues. The V and J ends lost 1 base and 1 base respectively, with 7 bases between them. CDR3 coding DNA: TGTGCCAGCTCACCACGAGGACTGAACACCGGGGAGCTGTTTTTT. It is translated as CASSPRGLNTGELFF.

This chain joins TRBV19 and TRBJ1-1, with 9 bases identical to TRBD1. The V gene end was trimmed by 7 bases and the J gene end by 5 bases; junction bases not matched to a gene: 8. CDR1 is LNHDA and CDR2 is SQIVND in the germline V gene (reference sequence). The CDR3 is made up of 14 amino acids. Here the CDR3 reads CASTPTGGETEAFF. The CDR3 DNA sequence: TGTGCCAGTACTCCAACAGGGGGCGAGACTGAAGCTTTCTTT. The complete variable domain, with remaining parts taken from reference TRBV19 and TRBJ1-1, reads DGGITQSPKYLFRKEGQNVTLSCEQNLNHDAMYWYRQDPGQGLRLIYYSQIVNDFQKGDIAEGYSVSREKKESFPLTVTSAQKNPTAFYLCASTPTGGETEAFFGQGTRLTVV.